This TCR beta chain appears in the sequencing data of a study of blood T cell repertoires in COVID-19. Study as a whole: Acute and convalescent COVID-19 samples came from the United States, Italy and Spain.

Clones were sequenced by immunoSEQ multiplex PCR, and TCRdb holds only the in-frame ones, with some missing. This sample has 300,000 or so clones, with approximately 90% found just once. V lost 1 base and J lost 3; bases outside the gene matches: 2. The germline V gene has CDR1 MGHRA and CDR2 YSYEKL. CDR3 size: 15 residues. The specimen sequenced was peripheral blood. This chain connects TRBV4-1 to TRBJ1-5, with 8 nucleotides matching TRBD1. This clonotype was sampled from a woman in her thirties or forties with acute or convalescent COVID-19. The CDR3 region has the DNA TGCGCCAGCAGCCAAGCGGGACAGGACAATCAGCCCCAGCATTTT. Translation: CASSQAGQDNQPQHF.